What follows are 27 T cell receptor beta chains derived from one specimen sequenced in a study of blood T cell repertoires in COVID-19. Sequencing used immunoSEQ multiplex PCR; TCRdb keeps in-frame clones, though not all of them. Seen here are roughly 71,000 clones, about nine tenths observed once, and the top ten hold about 2.1%. The sample comprised peripheral blood. The receptors originated from a young man with acute or convalescent COVID-19.

CDR3 sequence (DNA): TGTGCCAGCGGCGGGGCCCCAAATCAGCCCCAGCATTTT. Translated, it gives CASGGAPNQPQHF. The gene calls are TRBV6-5 and TRBJ1-5; TRBD1 might be the D (5 bases). Trimming pared 8 bases from V and 4 bases from J, leaving 12 bases between. Germline V gene sequence: CDR1 MNHEY, CDR2 SVGAGI. The CDR3 extends over 13 amino acids.

This chain links TRBV6-5 with TRBJ2-5, with D tentatively TRBD1 (6 bases). Germline V gene lookup returns CDR1 MNHEY and CDR2 SVGAGI. The CDR3 contains 14 residues. Trimming took 6 bases from V and 3 from J, leaving 14 bases between them. CDR3 sequence (DNA): TGTGCCAGCAGGGGGGCATCCACCAAAGAGACCCAGTACTTC. Its translation is CASRGASTKETQYF.

The gene calls are TRBV9 and TRBJ2-1; D is uncertain. This CDR3 has 17 amino acids. The V and J ends lost 0 bases and 5 bases respectively, with 18 bases between them. Per germline, CDR1 SGDLS and CDR2 YYNGEE. The CDR3 DNA reads TGTGCCAGCAGCGTAGCAGGATCGTACAACCCCCACAATGAGCAGTTCTTC. This encodes CASSVAGSYNPHNEQFF.

The V and J genes are TRBV7-2 and TRBJ1-5; 10 bases agree with TRBD1. Germline V CDR1 and CDR2: SGHTA, FQGNSA. CDR3 size: 15 residues. With 6 bases clipped from V and 4 bases from J, the junction kept 6 bases outside the gene matches. CDR3 protein: CASRPTGGPNQPQHF. CDR3 coding DNA: TGTGCCAGCAGACCGACAGGGGGCCCTAATCAGCCCCAGCATTTT.

This chain links TRBV6-5 with TRBJ1-1; 7 bases fit TRBD1. Germline V gives CDR1 MNHEY, CDR2 SVGAGI. This CDR3 has 14 amino acids. The J segment lost 0 bases and the V segment lost 5 bases, leaving 3 bases of the junction unmatched. In nucleotides, the CDR3 is TGTGCCAGCAGTATGGGACAGCTGAACACTGAAGCTTTCTTT. It translates to CASSMGQLNTEAFF.

This clone is medium-sized by share. The chain couples TRBV27 to TRBJ2-3; 7 bases map to TRBD1. Germline values: CDR1 MNHEY, CDR2 SMNVEV (reference sequence). J was trimmed by 6 bases and V by 8 bases; bases with no gene match: 11. The CDR3 contains 14 residues. The CDR3, as DNA: TGTGCCAGCGGGGACAGAGCCGGGGTGGATACGCAGTATTTT. This translates into CASGDRAGVDTQYF.

The chain employs TRBV30 and TRBJ1-2, with a tentative D call TRBD1 (5 bases). Germline V gene sequence: CDR1 GTSNPN, CDR2 SVGIG (reference sequence). V lost 7 bases, J lost 6 bases, and 18 bases lay in between. CDR3 length: 13 residues. The CDR3 spells CAYNLGLVNGYTF. CDR3 sequence (DNA): TGTGCCTACAACCTGGGACTGGTAAATGGCTACACCTTC. Full variable domain (rest looked up from reference TRBV30 and TRBJ1-2): SQTIHQWPATLVQPVGSPLSLECTVEGTSNPNLYWYRQAAGRGLQLLFYSVGIGQISSEVPQNLSASRPQDRQFILSSKKLLLSDSGFYLCAYNLGLVNGYTFGSGTRLTVV.

This chain joins TRBV30 and TRBJ2-7; the D is unclear. Germline V gene lookup returns CDR1 GTSNPN and CDR2 SVGIG (reference sequence). The CDR3 loop spans 12 amino acids. V was trimmed by 1 base and J by 7 bases, leaving 11 bases between them. The CDR3 DNA is TGTGCCTGGAGTGGGATCCCGAGGGAGCAGTACTTC. Protein sequence: CAWSGIPREQYF.

The chain links TRBV5-1 to TRBJ1-6; D remains ambiguous. The CDR3 consists of 13 residues. The ends were cut back, 3 bases at V and 14 bases at J, with 15 bases in the middle. Looked up from germline, CDR1 is SGHRS and CDR2 is YFSETQ. The CDR3 loop reads CASSSEKFEALHF. Written as DNA, the CDR3 is TGCGCCAGCAGCTCTGAGAAATTCGAAGCCCTCCACTTT.

This clone was seen a single time. V gene TRBV7-9 combines with J gene TRBJ1-5; a possible D gene is TRBD1 (6 bases). Germline V gives CDR1 SEHNR, CDR2 FQNEAQ (reference sequence). The CDR3 is 13 residues long. DNA of the CDR3: TGTGCTTCAGAGCGGGGGGCCGGGCAGCCCCAGCATTTT. Translated: CASERGAGQPQHF.

The V and J genes are TRBV11-2 and TRBJ1-1; TRBD1 matches 10 bases. CDR1 SGHAT and CDR2 FQNNGV come from the germline V gene. The V segment lost 8 bases and the J segment 4 bases; nucleotides outside the gene matches: 4. The CDR3 runs 13 residues. The CDR3 nucleotides read TGTGCCAGCGTCAGGACAGGGGGCACTGAAGCTTTCTTT. Amino acids: CASVRTGGTEAFF.

The chain is built from TRBV24-1 and TRBJ2-6; no definite D call. Trimming left V 3 bases short and J 0 bases short, with 5 bases between. The CDR3 loop spans 15 amino acids. Germline V gene data show CDR1 as KGHDR and CDR2 as SFDVKD. In DNA, the CDR3 is TGTGCCACCAGTGATCCGGTCTCTGGGGCCAACGTCCTGACTTTC. Protein sequence: CATSDPVSGANVLTF.

V usage is TRBV19 and J usage is TRBJ1-2; D not certain. The CDR3 runs to 13 residues. Germline V lookup: CDR1 LNHDA, CDR2 SQIVND (reference sequence). V lost 6 bases, J lost 2 bases, and 10 bases lay in between. CDR3 region: CASSRRENYGYTF. In DNA form, the CDR3 reads TGTGCCAGTAGCCGGAGGGAGAACTATGGCTACACCTTC.

This chain connects TRBV10-1 to TRBJ1-1; TRBD1 aligns across 7 bases. This CDR3 has 14 amino acids. J lost 3 bases, V lost 5 bases, and 6 bases had no gene match. CDR1 is WNHNN and CDR2 is SYGVQD in the germline V gene (reference sequence). The CDR3 nucleotides read TGCGCCAGCAGTAACAACAGGGGCGACACTGAAGCTTTCTTT. Translation: CASSNNRGDTEAFF.

The CDR3 reads CASEGTGESYEQYF. CDR3 nucleotides: TGTGCCAGCGAGGGGACAGGGGAAAGCTACGAGCAGTACTTC. The V gene is TRBV27, the J gene TRBJ2-7; TRBD1 matches 10 bases. The trim removed 8 bases at V and 3 bases at J, leaving 7 bases unmatched. CDR1 and CDR2 from the germline V gene are MNHEY and SMNVEV (reference sequence). The CDR3 has 14 residues.

The rearrangement uses TRBV6-5 and TRBJ1-2; D perhaps matches TRBD1 (6 bases). The V end lost 4 bases, the J end lost 3 bases, and 9 bases lay between the germline ends. The CDR3 loop spans 13 amino acids. The germline V gene encodes CDR1 MNHEY and CDR2 SVGAGI. The CDR3 region is CASSSYRDYGYTF. CDR3 DNA sequence: TGTGCCAGCAGTTCTTACAGGGACTATGGCTACACCTTC.

The V and J genes are TRBV10-1 and TRBJ1-1, with D maybe TRBD1 (5 bases). The CDR3 runs 12 residues. The V end was cut by 4 bases, the J end by 7 bases, with 10 bases between. Germline CDR1 is WNHNN and CDR2 is SYGVQD (reference sequence). DNA of the CDR3: TGCGCCAGCAGTGCAAGGGGCAGTGAAGCTTTCTTT. Translated: CASSARGSEAFF.

In regard to this clone: Other DNA sequences in this sample translate to the same CDR3. In DNA, the CDR3 is TGTGCCAGCAGTGAGGCCAGGGTTAATTCACCCCTCCACTTT. It specifies CASSEARVNSPLHF. This chain joins TRBV2 and TRBJ1-6; TRBD1 is a possible D gene (5 bases). The CDR3 sequence is 14 residues long. Germline loops: CDR1 SNHLY, CDR2 FYNNEI. V gave up 3 bases and J gave up 6 bases, with 9 bases separating them.

The chain is built from TRBV30 and TRBJ1-5; the D gene is possibly TRBD1 (5 bases). Germline V gives CDR1 GTSNPN, CDR2 SVGIG (reference sequence). CDR3 length: 13 residues. The V and J ends lost 3 bases and 3 bases respectively, with 9 bases between them. CDR3 residues: CAWSDSYNQPQHF. The CDR3 DNA reads as TGTGCCTGGAGCGACAGTTACAATCAGCCCCAGCATTTT. Looking up the rest from reference TRBV30 and TRBJ1-5 gives the full variable domain: SQTIHQWPATLVQPVGSPLSLECTVEGTSNPNLYWYRQAAGRGLQLLFYSVGIGQISSEVPQNLSASRPQDRQFILSSKKLLLSDSGFYLCAWSDSYNQPQHFGDGTRLSIL.

This clone is a singleton in its sample. The chain couples TRBV29-1 to TRBJ1-4; 7 bases match TRBD1. Germline loops: CDR1 SQVTM, CDR2 ANQGSEA. The CDR3 extends over 14 amino acids. J was trimmed by 0 bases and V by 7 bases; bases with no gene match: 5. CDR3 amino acids: CSALGQATNEKLFF. The CDR3 DNA follows: TGCAGCGCCTTAGGACAGGCAACTAATGAAAAACTGTTTTTT.

This chain links TRBV6-1 with TRBJ1-5, with D tentatively TRBD1 (5 bases). In germline, CDR1 is MNHNS, CDR2 SASEGT. The V end was cut by 2 bases, the J end by 12 bases, with 11 bases between. The CDR3 loop spans 12 amino acids. The CDR3 DNA is TGTGCCAGCAGTGAAAGCGGGGGAATCCAGCATTTT. It codes for CASSESGGIQHF.

The chain recombines TRBV6-5 with TRBJ2-3, with 8 bases that match TRBD2. V gave up 6 bases and J gave up 2 bases; unmatched junction bases: 4. CDR1 is MNHEY, CDR2 SVGAGI, per germline. The CDR3 has 14 residues. CDR3 coding DNA: TGTGCCAGCAGGTTAGCGGGAACCACAGATACGCAGTATTTT. Its translation is CASRLAGTTDTQYF.

The V call is TRBV11-2, the J call TRBJ1-1; maybe TRBD1 (6 bases). The CDR3 is made up of 15 amino acids. Trimming removed 5 bases at V and 1 base at J, with 14 bases between. CDR1 and CDR2 from the germline V gene are SGHAT and FQNNGV. CDR3: CASSPQGHRNTEAFF. CDR3 sequence (DNA): TGTGCCAGCAGCCCGCAGGGACATAGGAACACTGAAGCTTTCTTT.

The chain combines TRBV12-5 with TRBJ2-3, with TRBD1 matching 7 bases. Germline CDR1 LGHNT, CDR2 FRNRAP. V was pared by 6 bases and J by 4 bases, with 10 bases of the junction left unmatched. This CDR3 has 15 residues. CDR3 loop: CASGLYRGKADTQYF. CDR3 nucleotide sequence: TGTGCTAGTGGCCTTTACAGGGGAAAAGCAGATACGCAGTATTTT.

This sequence joins TRBV28 and TRBJ2-7; maybe TRBD2 (7 bases). The CDR3 has 17 residues. V lost 7 bases and J 5 bases, leaving 27 bases between the germline ends. CDR1 is MDHEN, CDR2 SYDVKM, per germline. DNA for the CDR3: TGTGCCAGCACCCCCTTTGGGGGGGCGATGTTGGTTGACGAGCAGTACGTC. Its protein product is CASTPFGGAMLVDEQYV.

In its sample, this clone was seen a few times. The chain couples TRBV18 to TRBJ1-5, with D maybe TRBD1 (5 bases). Germline CDR1 KGHSH, CDR2 LQKENI. V lost 3 bases and J lost 0, with 9 bases in between. The CDR3 totals 15 residues. The CDR3 protein is CASSPLQGSNQPQHF. The CDR3, as DNA: TGTGCCAGCTCACCCCTTCAGGGTAGCAATCAGCCCCAGCATTTT.

V is TRBV7-6 and J is TRBJ1-2; TRBD1 agrees at 7 bases. The CDR3 length is 11 residues. Germline V lookup: CDR1 SGHVS, CDR2 FNYEAQ. This chain's CDR3 is CAVKTGNGYTF. As DNA, the CDR3 is TGTGCAGTAAAGACAGGGAATGGCTACACCTTC.